What follows are 12 T cell receptor beta chains derived from one specimen sequenced in a study of siplizumab effects on memory and regulatory T cells. This table comes from immunoSEQ multiplex PCR, and its TCRdb copy is limited to in-frame clones, with some not included. This sample carries some 62,000 clones, around 80% of them seen once, and the ten largest clones take 0.4% to 0.45%. The sample consisted of memory CD4+ T cells sorted from blood. Receptors originate from a human donor in good health.

Note on this clone: Within the sample, other DNA sequences also encode this same CDR3. This rearrangement joins TRBV6-1 to TRBJ1-5; D is unresolved. In germline, CDR1 is MNHNS, CDR2 SASEGT. This CDR3 has 15 residues. The V and J ends lost 4 bases and 4 bases respectively, with 14 bases between them. CDR3 coding DNA: TGTGCCAGCAGTGTTTTGTTGGAGGTTAATCAGCCCCAGCATTTT. It is translated as CASSVLLEVNQPQHF.

V and J are TRBV19 and TRBJ1-2; possible D gene TRBD1, 6 bases. CDR3 length: 15 residues. The V gene lost 7 bases and the J gene lost 0 bases, with 15 bases spanning the gap. Germline V lookup: CDR1 LNHDA, CDR2 SQIVND (reference sequence). The CDR3 nucleotides are TGTGCCAGTATGGGGGCAGTCTACACTAACTATGGCTACACCTTC. It encodes CASMGAVYTNYGYTF.

The rearrangement links TRBV7-2 to TRBJ2-5; TRBD2 aligns across 11 bases. The CDR3 has 15 residues. CDR1 and CDR2 from the germline V gene are SGHTA and FQGNSA. The junction had 7 bases not matched to a gene; V was cut back by 5 bases and J by 5 bases. The CDR3 bases are TGTGCCAGCAGCCCCACTAGCGGGGGAGTGGAGACCCAGTACTTC. Protein sequence: CASSPTSGGVETQYF.

The rearrangement joins TRBV7-2 to TRBJ2-5; 10 bases match TRBD2. There are 14 residues in the CDR3. Trimming removed 7 bases from V and 1 base from J; junction bases left unmatched: 3. CDR1 SGHTA and CDR2 FQGNSA come from the germline V gene. The chain's CDR3 is CASNLAGAQETQYF. As DNA, the CDR3 is TGTGCCAGCAACCTAGCGGGGGCCCAAGAGACCCAGTACTTC. Variable domain in full (rest from reference TRBV7-2 and TRBJ2-5): GAGVSQSPSNKVTEKGKDVELRCDPISGHTALYWYRQSLGQGLEFLIYFQGNSAPDKSGLPSDRFSAERTGGSVSTLTIQRTQQEDSAVYLCASNLAGAQETQYFGPGTRLLVL.

As to this clone: Other DNA sequences in the sample encode the same CDR3. The rearrangement uses TRBV5-6 and TRBJ2-7, with D unresolved. Trimming took off 4 bases at V and 6 bases at J, with 11 bases between the two ends. The length of the CDR3 is 12 residues. Germline V CDR1 and CDR2: SGHDT, YYEEEE. CDR3 coding DNA: TGTGCCAGCAGCCTCTCCTGGGGCGAGCAGTACTTC. As protein: CASSLSWGEQYF.

The J gene is TRBJ2-3, the V gene TRBV5-1; the D is unclear. The CDR3 spans 12 residues. Germline loops: CDR1 SGHRS, CDR2 YFSETQ. Trimming took 4 bases from V and 6 from J, leaving 9 bases between them. In nucleotides, the CDR3 is TGCGCCAGCAGCCAAGGTGCCGATACGCAGTATTTT. Translation gives CASSQGADTQYF. The entire variable domain, with the rest obtained from reference TRBV5-1 and TRBJ2-3, is as follows: KAGVTQTPRYLIKTRGQQVTLSCSPISGHRSVSWYQQTPGQGLQFLFEYFSETQRNKGNFPGRFSGRQFSNSRSEMNVSTLELGDSALYLCASSQGADTQYFGPGTRLTVL.

The chain joins TRBV19 to TRBJ2-7, with 7 bases matching TRBD1. CDR1 and CDR2 (germline): LNHDA, SQIVND (reference sequence). The CDR3 consists of 13 residues. After removal of 3 bases from V and 5 bases from J, the junction contained 4 bases not matched to a gene. As DNA, the CDR3 is TGTGCCAGTAGTATGACAGGGACAGACGAGCAGTACTTC. This encodes CASSMTGTDEQYF.

This clone was seen a few times. The rearrangement links TRBV25-1 to TRBJ1-1; D is undetermined. The CDR3 spans 18 residues. The germline gives CDR1 MGHDK, CDR2 SYGVNS. V was cut by 3 bases and J by 0 bases, with 20 bases left in between. The CDR3 spells CASSDSGWEVILNTEAFF. The CDR3 region has the DNA TGTGCCAGCAGTGACTCTGGCTGGGAGGTGATTCTGAACACTGAAGCTTTCTTT.

The gene calls are TRBV2 and TRBJ2-7, with TRBD1 matching over 9 bases. Germline assignment: CDR1 SNHLY and CDR2 FYNNEI. V shed 7 bases, J shed 3 bases, and the junction held 16 bases outside the gene matches. The CDR3 totals 17 residues. CDR3: CASMKDRGSHAGYEQYF. Here the CDR3 DNA reads TGTGCCAGCATGAAGGACAGGGGTTCCCATGCGGGCTACGAGCAGTACTTC.

This chain uses TRBV6-5 with TRBJ2-5; 7 bases agree with TRBD2. The trim removed 2 bases at V and 5 bases at J, leaving 8 bases unmatched. This CDR3 spans 15 amino acids. CDR1 and CDR2 (germline): MNHEY, SVGAGI. The CDR3 nucleotides read TGTGCCAGCAGTTACCCGGGGAGGGAAGGGGAGACCCAGTACTTC. Translated: CASSYPGREGETQYF.

V is TRBV27 and J is TRBJ1-5; possible D gene TRBD1, 6 bases. The CDR3 is made up of 15 amino acids. Trimming pared 7 bases from V and 0 bases from J, leaving 13 bases between. Germline-derived CDR1 and CDR2 are MNHEY and SMNVEV (reference sequence). The CDR3 DNA is TGTGCCAGCAAATTGGGGGCGCGTAGCAATCAGCCCCAGCATTTT. Translation gives CASKLGARSNQPQHF.

The rearrangement uses TRBV29-1 and TRBJ2-2; 7 bases line up with TRBD2. This CDR3 contains 13 residues. Per germline, CDR1 SQVTM and CDR2 ANQGSEA. The junction had 1 base not matched to a gene; V was cut back by 5 bases and J by 1 base. The CDR3 is CSVSSGNTGELFF. CDR3 nucleotide sequence: TGCAGCGTTTCTAGCGGGAACACCGGGGAGCTGTTTTTT.